The next 6 T cell receptor beta chains were all read from a single sample in a study of T cells in women clearing cervical HPV infection (dated by TCRdb to 2016 to 2019). Library creation used the immunoSEQ multiplex PCR assay. In its TCRdb copy, this immuneACCESS table keeps in-frame sequences only and misses some clones. Where compared with another copy, unresolved V genes explain less than half of these, and the others have no known cause. The sample has 45,000 to 55,000 clones on record. The top ten hold roughly 1.5% of the sample. Sequenced sample: blood buffy coat. These receptor sequences come from a woman aged 18 to 75 with a cervical HPV16 infection that either progressed to CIN3+ or cleared (not recorded which).

As to this clone: The CDR3 end is not reached by the read, which stops 3 residues before it; the germline J gene fills it in. The J gene is TRBJ2-7, the V gene TRBV7-8; D may be TRBD1 (5 bases). The germline V and J ends were trimmed by 5 bases and 3 bases, with 14 bases remaining between them. The CDR3 totals 14 residues. Germline assignment: CDR1 SGHVS and CDR2 FQNEAQ. The covered CDR3 bases are TGTGCCAGCAGCAAGAGGACAAATATCTACGAG. Translating it yields CASSKRTNIYE. The CDR3 as a whole reads CASSKRTNIYEQYF.

As regards this clone: The read ends 3 residues before the CDR3 terminus; that terminus is restored from the germline J gene. The chain uses TRBV10-3 and TRBJ2-5, with 13 bases aligning to TRBD2. The CDR3 totals 15 residues. The germline V gene has CDR1 ENHRY and CDR2 SYGVKD. V lost 8 bases, J lost 4 bases, and 7 bases stayed unmatched. Here the CDR3 reads CAIGTSGGAVETQYF. Incomplete CDR3 DNA: TGTGCCATCGGAACTAGCGGGGGGGCGGTAGAGACC.

With respect to this clone: The observed sequence ends 3 residues before the CDR3 terminus, with the missing tail filled in from the germline J gene. The chain recombines TRBV27 with TRBJ2-7; 8 bases map to TRBD2. Germline V gene data show CDR1 as MNHEY and CDR2 as SMNVEV (reference sequence). The trim removed 7 bases at V and 1 base at J, leaving 6 bases unmatched. There are 14 residues in the CDR3. The CDR3 region is CASMRPSGSYEQYF. The CDR3 bases that were read are TGTGCCAGCATGCGGCCTAGCGGGTCCTACGAG.

In the case of this clone: Sequencing ends 3 residues short of the CDR3 end; the germline J gene provides the rest. J is TRBJ2-3 and V is TRBV18, with 10 positions matching TRBD1. V was pared by 1 base and J by 0 bases, with 4 bases of the junction left unmatched. Per germline, CDR1 KGHSH and CDR2 LQKENI. The CDR3 is 17 amino acids. This CDR3 is CASSPLRQGASTDTQYF. Partial CDR3 DNA: TGTGCCAGCTCACCACTCCGACAGGGGGCCAGCACAGATACG.

Concerning this clone: Coverage ceases 3 residues before the CDR3 finishes, and the germline J gene fills in the end. V is TRBV3-1 (or the pseudogene TRBV3-2) and J is TRBJ2-5; 11 bases align to TRBD1. Germline values: CDR1 LGHDT, CDR2 YNNKEL (reference sequence). The CDR3 runs 17 residues. CDR3 sequence reads: CASSQSPWTGGEFTQYF. CDR3 DNA, as far as it was read: TGTGCCAGCAGCCAGTCCCCCTGGACAGGGGGCGAGTTCACC.

On this clone: The DNA ends 3 residues before the CDR3 does, and the rest of the CDR3 is filled in from the germline J gene. The J gene is TRBJ1-1, the V gene TRBV19; 7 bases are shared with TRBD1. Germline values: CDR1 LNHDA, CDR2 SQIVND (reference sequence). The CDR3 is made up of 15 amino acids. The J segment lost 4 bases and the V segment lost 1 base, leaving 6 bases of the junction unmatched. CDR3 sequence reads: CASSIAQGGSTEAFF. The sequenced part of the CDR3 DNA is TGTGCCAGTAGTATAGCCCAGGGGGGAAGCACTGAA.